This T cell receptor beta chain was retrieved from a study of T cell responses to AZD1222 COVID-19 vaccine. There are 14 residues in the CDR3. The ends lost 5 bases at V and 2 bases at J; junction bases unmatched: 5. Germline V CDR1 and CDR2: SNHLY, FYNNEI. This table comes from immunoSEQ multiplex PCR, and its TCRdb copy is limited to in-frame clones, with some not included. There are 150,000 to 200,000 clones in the sample; 85% to 90% occur only once, and roughly 6.5% lies in the top ten. Comments on this clone: Other DNA sequences within the sample encode an identical CDR3.

Sequenced here: peripheral blood, sampled on day 0 of AZD1222 vaccination. This chain connects TRBV2 to TRBJ2-7; TRBD1 matches 8 bases. The sequence was obtained from an adult in good health. The CDR3 DNA reads TGTGCCAGCAGTCGACAGGGGATAACCTACGAGCAGTACTTC. It yields the protein CASSRQGITYEQYF.